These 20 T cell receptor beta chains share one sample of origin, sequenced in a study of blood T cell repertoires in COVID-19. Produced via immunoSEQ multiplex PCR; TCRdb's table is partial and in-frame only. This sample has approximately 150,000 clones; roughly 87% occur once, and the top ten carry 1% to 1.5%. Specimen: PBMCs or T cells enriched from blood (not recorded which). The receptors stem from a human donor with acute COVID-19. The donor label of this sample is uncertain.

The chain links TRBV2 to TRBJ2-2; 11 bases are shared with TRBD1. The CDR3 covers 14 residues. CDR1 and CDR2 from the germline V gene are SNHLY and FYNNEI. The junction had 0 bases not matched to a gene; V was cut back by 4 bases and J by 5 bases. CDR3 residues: CASSGDRGTGELFF. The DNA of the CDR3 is TGTGCCAGCAGTGGGGACAGGGGGACCGGGGAGCTGTTTTTT.

The CDR3 DNA is TGTGCCAGCAGCCACCCCCTAGCAGCGGGGGGGAAAGAGCAGTACTTC. It translates to CASSHPLAAGGKEQYF. The J gene is TRBJ2-7, the V gene TRBV3-1 (or the pseudogene TRBV3-2); 10 bases agree with TRBD2. The J segment lost 7 bases and the V segment lost 3 bases, leaving 12 bases of the junction unmatched. The CDR3 runs to 16 residues. CDR1 LGHDT and CDR2 YNNKEL come from the germline V gene (reference sequence).

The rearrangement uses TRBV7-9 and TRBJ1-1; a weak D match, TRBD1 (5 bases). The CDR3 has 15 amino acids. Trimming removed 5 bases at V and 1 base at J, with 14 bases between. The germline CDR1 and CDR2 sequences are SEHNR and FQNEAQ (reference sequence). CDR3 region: CASSPEARANTEAFF. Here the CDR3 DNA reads TGTGCCAGCAGCCCCGAGGCCAGGGCGAACACTGAAGCTTTCTTT.

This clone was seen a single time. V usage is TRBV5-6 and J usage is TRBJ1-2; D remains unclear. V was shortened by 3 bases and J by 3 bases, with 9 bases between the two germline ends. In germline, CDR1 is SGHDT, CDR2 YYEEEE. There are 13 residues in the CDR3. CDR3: CASSSRRYYGYTF. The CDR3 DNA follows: TGTGCCAGCAGCTCGCGGCGCTACTATGGCTACACCTTC.

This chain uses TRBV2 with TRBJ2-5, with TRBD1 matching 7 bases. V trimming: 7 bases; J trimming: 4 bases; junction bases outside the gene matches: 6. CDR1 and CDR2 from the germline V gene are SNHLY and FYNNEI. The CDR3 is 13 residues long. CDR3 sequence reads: CASNLAGGETQYF. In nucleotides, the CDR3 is TGTGCCAGCAATTTGGCAGGGGGAGAGACCCAGTACTTC.

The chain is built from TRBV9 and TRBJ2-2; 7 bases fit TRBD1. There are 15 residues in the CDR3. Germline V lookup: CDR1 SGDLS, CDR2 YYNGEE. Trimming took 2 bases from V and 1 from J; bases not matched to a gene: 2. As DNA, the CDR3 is TGTGCCAGCAGCGTGACAGGGATGAACACCGGGGAGCTGTTTTTT. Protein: CASSVTGMNTGELFF.

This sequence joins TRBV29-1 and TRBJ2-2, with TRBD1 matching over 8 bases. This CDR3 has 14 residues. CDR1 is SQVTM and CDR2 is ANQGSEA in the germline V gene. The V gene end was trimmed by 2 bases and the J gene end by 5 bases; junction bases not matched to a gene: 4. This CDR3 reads CSVEPGGKTGELFF. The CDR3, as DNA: TGCAGCGTTGAACCAGGGGGCAAAACCGGGGAGCTGTTTTTT.

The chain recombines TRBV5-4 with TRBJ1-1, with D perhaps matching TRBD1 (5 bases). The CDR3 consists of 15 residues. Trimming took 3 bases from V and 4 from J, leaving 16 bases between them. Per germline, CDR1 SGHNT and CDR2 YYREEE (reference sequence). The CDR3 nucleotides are TGTGCCAGCAGCTGGCCCGGCGGGGGGAGCACTGAAGCTTTCTTT. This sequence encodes CASSWPGGGSTEAFF.

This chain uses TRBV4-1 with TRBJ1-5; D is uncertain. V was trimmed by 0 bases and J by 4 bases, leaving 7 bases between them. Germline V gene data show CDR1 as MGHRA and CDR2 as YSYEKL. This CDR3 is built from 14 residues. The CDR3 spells CASSQDTLNQPQHF. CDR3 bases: TGCGCCAGCAGCCAAGATACCCTAAATCAGCCCCAGCATTTT.

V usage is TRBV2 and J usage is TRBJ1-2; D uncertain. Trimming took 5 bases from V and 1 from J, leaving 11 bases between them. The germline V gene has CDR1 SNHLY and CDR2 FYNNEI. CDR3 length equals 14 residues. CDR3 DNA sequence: TGTGCCAGCAGTCCGAGGGCAGATAACTATGGCTACACCTTC. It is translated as CASSPRADNYGYTF.

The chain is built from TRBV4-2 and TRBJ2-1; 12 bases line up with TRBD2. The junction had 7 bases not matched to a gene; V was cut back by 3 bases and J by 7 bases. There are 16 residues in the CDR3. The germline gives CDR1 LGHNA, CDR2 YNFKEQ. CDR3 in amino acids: CASSQPSGGVANEQFF. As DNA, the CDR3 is TGTGCCAGCAGCCAGCCTAGCGGGGGGGTGGCGAATGAGCAGTTCTTC.

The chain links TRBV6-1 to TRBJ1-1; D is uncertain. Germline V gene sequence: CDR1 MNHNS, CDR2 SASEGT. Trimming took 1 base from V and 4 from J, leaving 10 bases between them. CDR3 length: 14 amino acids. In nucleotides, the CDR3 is TGTGCCAGCAGTGAAGGAGGCAGATTCACTGAAGCTTTCTTT. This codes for CASSEGGRFTEAFF.

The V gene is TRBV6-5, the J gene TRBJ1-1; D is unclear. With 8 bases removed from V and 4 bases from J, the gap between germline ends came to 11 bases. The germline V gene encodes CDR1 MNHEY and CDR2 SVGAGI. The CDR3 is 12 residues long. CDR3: CASRLEGTEAFF. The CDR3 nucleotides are TGTGCCAGCCGATTGGAGGGCACTGAAGCTTTCTTT.

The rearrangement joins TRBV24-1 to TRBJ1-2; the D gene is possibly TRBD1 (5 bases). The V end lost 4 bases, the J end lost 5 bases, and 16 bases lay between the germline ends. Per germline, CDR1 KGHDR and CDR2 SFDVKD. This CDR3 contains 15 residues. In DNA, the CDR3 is TGTGCCACCAGTGACCCCAGGACACCCGTTTATGGCTACACCTTC. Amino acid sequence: CATSDPRTPVYGYTF.

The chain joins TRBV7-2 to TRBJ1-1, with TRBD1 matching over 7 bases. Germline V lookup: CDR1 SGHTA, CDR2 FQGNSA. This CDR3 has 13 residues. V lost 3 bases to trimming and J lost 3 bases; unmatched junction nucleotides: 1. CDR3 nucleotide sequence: TGTGCCAGCAGCTTCGACAGGGACACTGAAGCTTTCTTT. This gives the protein CASSFDRDTEAFF.

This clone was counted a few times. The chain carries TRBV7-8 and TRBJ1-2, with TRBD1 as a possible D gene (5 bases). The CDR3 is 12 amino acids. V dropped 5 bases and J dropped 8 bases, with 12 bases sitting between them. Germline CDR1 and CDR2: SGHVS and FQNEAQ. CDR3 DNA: TGTGCCAGCAGCCGCCAGCAGGGCGGCTACACCTTC. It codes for CASSRQQGGYTF.

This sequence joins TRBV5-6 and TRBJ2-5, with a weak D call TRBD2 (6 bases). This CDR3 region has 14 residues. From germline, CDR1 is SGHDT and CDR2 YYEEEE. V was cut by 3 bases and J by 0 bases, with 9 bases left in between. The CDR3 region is CASSSGENQETQYF. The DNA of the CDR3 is TGTGCCAGCAGCTCGGGGGAGAACCAAGAGACCCAGTACTTC.

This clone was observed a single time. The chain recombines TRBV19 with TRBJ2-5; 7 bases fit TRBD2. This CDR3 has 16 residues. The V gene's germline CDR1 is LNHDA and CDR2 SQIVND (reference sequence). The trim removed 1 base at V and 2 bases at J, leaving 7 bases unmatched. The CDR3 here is CASSIGPSGDQETQYF. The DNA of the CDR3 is TGTGCCAGTAGTATAGGCCCTAGCGGAGATCAAGAGACCCAGTACTTC.

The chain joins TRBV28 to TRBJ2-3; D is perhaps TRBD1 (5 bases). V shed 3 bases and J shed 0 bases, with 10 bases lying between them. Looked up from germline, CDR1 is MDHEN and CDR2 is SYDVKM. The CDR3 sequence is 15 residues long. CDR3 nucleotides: TGTGCCAGCAGTTTGACACAGGTTAGCACAGATACGCAGTATTTT. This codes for CASSLTQVSTDTQYF.

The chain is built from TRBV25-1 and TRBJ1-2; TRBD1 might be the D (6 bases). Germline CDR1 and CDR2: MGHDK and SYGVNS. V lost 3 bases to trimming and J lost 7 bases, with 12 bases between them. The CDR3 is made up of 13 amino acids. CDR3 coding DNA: TGTGCCAGCAGTGATCCCGTAGGGGGTGGCTACACCTTC. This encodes CASSDPVGGGYTF.